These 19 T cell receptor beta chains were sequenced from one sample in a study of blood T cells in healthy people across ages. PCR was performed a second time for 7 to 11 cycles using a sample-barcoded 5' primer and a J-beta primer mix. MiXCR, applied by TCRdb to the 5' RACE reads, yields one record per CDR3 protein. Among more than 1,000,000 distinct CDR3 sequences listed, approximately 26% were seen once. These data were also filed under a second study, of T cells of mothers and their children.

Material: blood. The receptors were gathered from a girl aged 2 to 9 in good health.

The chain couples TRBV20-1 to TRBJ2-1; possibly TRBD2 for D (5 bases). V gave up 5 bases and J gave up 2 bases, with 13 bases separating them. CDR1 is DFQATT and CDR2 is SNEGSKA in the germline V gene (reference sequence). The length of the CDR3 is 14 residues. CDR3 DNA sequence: TGCAGTGCTGCCAAGTCCGGGGCCTACAATGAGCAGTTCTTC. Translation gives CSAAKSGAYNEQFF.

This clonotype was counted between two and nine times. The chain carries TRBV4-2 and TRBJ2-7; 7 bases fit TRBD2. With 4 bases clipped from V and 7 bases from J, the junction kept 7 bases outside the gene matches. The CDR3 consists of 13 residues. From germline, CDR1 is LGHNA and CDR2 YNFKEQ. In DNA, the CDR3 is TGTGCCAGCAGCCCAGCCTCCGGGGGGGAGCAGTACTTC. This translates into CASSPASGGEQYF.

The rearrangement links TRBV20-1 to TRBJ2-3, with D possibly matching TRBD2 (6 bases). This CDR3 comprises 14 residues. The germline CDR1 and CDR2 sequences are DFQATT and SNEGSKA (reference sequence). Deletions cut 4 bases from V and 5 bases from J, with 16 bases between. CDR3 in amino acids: CSAIKSSAGDTQYF. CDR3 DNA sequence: TGCAGTGCTATAAAGTCTTCAGCGGGAGATACGCAGTATTTT.

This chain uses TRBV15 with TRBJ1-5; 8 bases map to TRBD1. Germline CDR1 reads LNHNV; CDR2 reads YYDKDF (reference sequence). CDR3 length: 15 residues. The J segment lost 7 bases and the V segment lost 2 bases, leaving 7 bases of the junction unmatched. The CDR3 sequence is CATSRNQGAAQPQHF. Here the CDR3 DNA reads TGTGCCACCAGCAGAAATCAGGGGGCGGCGCAGCCCCAGCATTTT.

CDR3 sequence (DNA): TGTGCCAGCAGTCCAAGGCGGGGACAGGAGGGAGATACGCAGTATTTT. This sequence encodes CASSPRRGQEGDTQYF. V usage is TRBV2 and J usage is TRBJ2-3; TRBD1 matches 8 bases. After removal of 5 bases from V and 5 bases from J, the junction contained 12 bases not matched to a gene. Per germline, CDR1 SNHLY and CDR2 FYNNEI. This CDR3 contains 16 residues.

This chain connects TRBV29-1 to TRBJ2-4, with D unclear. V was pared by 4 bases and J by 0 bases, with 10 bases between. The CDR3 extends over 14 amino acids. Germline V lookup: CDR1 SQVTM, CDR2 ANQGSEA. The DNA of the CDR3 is TGCAGCGTTGCGATCGACCTAGCCAAAAACATTCAGTACTTC. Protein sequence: CSVAIDLAKNIQYF.

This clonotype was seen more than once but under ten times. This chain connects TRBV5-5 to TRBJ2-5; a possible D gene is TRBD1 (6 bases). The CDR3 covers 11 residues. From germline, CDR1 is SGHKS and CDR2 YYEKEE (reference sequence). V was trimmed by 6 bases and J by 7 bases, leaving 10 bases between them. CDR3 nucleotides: TGTGCCAGCACCCCAGGGGTGACCCAGTACTTC. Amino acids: CASTPGVTQYF.

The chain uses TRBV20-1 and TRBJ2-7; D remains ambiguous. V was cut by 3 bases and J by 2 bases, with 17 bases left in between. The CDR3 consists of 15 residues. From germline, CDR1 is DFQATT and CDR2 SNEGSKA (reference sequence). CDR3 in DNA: TGCAGTGCTAGGGGCACCCTACATCCTACCTACGAGCAGTACTTC. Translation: CSARGTLHPTYEQYF.

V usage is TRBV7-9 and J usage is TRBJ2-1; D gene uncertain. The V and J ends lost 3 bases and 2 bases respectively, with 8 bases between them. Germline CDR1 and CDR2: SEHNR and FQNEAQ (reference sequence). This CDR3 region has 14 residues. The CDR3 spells CASSLSHTYNEQFF. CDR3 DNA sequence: TGTGCCAGCAGCTTGTCGCACACCTACAATGAGCAGTTCTTC.

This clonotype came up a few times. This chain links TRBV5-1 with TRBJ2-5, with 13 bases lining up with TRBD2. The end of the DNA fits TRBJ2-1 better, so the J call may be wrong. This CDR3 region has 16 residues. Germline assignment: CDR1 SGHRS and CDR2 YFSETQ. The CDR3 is CASSLVWTSGSHEQFF. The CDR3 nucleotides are TGCGCCAGCAGCTTGGTTTGGACTAGCGGGAGCCATGAGCAGTTCTTC.

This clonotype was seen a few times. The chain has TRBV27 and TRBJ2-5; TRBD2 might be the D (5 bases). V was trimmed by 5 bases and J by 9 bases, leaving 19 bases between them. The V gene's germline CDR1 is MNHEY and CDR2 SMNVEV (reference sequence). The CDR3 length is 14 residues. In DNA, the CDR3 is TGTGCCAGCAGTCCTAAAGCGGAGGCCGTGGCCCAGTACTTC. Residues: CASSPKAEAVAQYF.

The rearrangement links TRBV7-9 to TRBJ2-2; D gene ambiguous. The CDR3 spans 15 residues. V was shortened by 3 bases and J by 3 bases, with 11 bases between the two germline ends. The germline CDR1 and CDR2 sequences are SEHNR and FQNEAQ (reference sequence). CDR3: CASSFYGVDTGELFF. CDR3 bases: TGTGCCAGCAGCTTTTATGGAGTTGACACCGGGGAGCTGTTTTTT. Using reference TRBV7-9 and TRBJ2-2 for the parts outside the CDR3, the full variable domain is DTGVSQNPRHKITKRGQNVTFRCDPISEHNRLYWYRQTLGQGPEFLTYFQNEAQLEKSRLLSDRFSAERPKGSFSTLEIQRTEQGDSAMYLCASSFYGVDTGELFFGEGSRLTVL.

The CDR3 nucleotides read TGCGCCAGCAGCCAACTAGCGGGAGCGGTCGAGCAGTTCTTC. This sequence encodes CASSQLAGAVEQFF. V usage is TRBV4-1 and J usage is TRBJ2-5, with TRBD2 identical over 10 bases. Gene TRBJ2-1 matches the end of the DNA better, so the J call may be wrong. Looked up from germline, CDR1 is MGHRA and CDR2 is YSYEKL. This CDR3 is built from 14 residues.

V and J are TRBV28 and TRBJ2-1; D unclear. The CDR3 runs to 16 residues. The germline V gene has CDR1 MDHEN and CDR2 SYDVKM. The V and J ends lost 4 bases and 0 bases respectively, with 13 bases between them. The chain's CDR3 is CASSSRRASSYNEQFF. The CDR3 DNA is TGTGCCAGCAGTTCGAGACGGGCTAGCTCCTACAATGAGCAGTTCTTC. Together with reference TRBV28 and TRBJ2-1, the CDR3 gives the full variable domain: DVKVTQSSRYLVKRTGEKVFLECVQDMDHENMFWYRQDPGLGLRLIYFSYDVKMKEKGDIPEGYSVSREKKERFSLILESASTNQTSMYLCASSSRRASSYNEQFFGPGTRLTVL.

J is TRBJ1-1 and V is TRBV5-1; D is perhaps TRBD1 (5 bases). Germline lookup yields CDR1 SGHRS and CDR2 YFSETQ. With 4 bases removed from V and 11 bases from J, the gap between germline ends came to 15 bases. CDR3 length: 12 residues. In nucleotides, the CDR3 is TGCGCCAGCAGCCCGGAGGGGAGCACGGCTTTCTTT. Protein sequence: CASSPEGSTAFF.

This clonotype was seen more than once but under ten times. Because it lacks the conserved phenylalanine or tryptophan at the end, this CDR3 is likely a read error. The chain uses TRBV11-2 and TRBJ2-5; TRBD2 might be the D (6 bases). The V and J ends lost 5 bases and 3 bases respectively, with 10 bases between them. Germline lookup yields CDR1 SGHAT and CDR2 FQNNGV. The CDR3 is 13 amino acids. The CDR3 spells CASSGGAEETQYL. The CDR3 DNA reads TGTGCCAGCAGCGGAGGGGCTGAAGAGACCCAGTACCTC.

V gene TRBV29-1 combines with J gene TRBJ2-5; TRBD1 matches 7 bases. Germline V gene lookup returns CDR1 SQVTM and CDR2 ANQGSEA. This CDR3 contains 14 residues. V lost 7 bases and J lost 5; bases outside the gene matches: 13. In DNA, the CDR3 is TGCAGCGGGACCAGACAGGGCGTGTTCGAGACCCAGTACTTC. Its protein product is CSGTRQGVFETQYF.

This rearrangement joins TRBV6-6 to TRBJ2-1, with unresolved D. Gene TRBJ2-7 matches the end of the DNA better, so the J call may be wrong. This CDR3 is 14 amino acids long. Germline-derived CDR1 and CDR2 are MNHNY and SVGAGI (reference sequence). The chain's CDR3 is CASTIGVFSYEQYF. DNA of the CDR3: TGTGCCAGCACCATTGGGGTCTTCTCCTACGAGCAGTACTTC.

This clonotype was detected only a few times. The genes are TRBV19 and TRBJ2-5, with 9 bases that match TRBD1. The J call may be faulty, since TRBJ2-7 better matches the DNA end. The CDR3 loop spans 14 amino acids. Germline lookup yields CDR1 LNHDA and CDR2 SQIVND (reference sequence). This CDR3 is CASSIAGQGNEQYF. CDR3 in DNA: TGTGCCAGTAGTATCGCGGGACAGGGCAACGAGCAGTACTTC.